These 10 T cell receptor delta chains came from one sample sequenced in a study of γδ T cells in repeated Plasmodium falciparum infection. TCRdb re-identified clones in the multiplex PCR reads via CATT. The table records around 50,000 delta-chain clones, approximately 1.5% of them present only once. Gammadelta T cells were flow-sorted from PBMC into Vgamma9/Vdelta2+ and Vdelta2-negative populations for bulk analysis. Sequenced: gamma-delta T cells from blood. The receptors shown here come from a pool of human donors (malaria-infected and uninfected, not separated).

With regard to this clone: The protein TCRdb gives is from a much larger clone and does not agree with this DNA's translation at residue 12, likely a read error; the protein shown here comes from the DNA. The J gene is TRDJ1, the V gene TRAV38-2/DV8; TRDD3 aligns across 10 bases. The J gene was missing in TCRdb and was found by matching the end of the DNA to germline. Germline CDR1 is TSESDYY and CDR2 is QEAYKQQN. The CDR3 loop spans 20 amino acids. The CDR3, as DNA: TGTGCGCCCATGGGGCTCCCGGACTGGGGGATGTGCCTGTACACCGATAAACTCATCTTT. Protein: CAPMGLPDWGMCLYTDKLIF.

This clone occurred a few times. This DNA's translation and the protein TCRdb lists, from a much larger clone, do not match at residue 15, likely due to a read error; the protein shown is translated from the DNA. The V and J genes are TRDV1 and TRDJ1, with 12 bases fitting TRDD3. V dropped 4 bases and J dropped 2; count of bases not matched to a gene: 26. CDR1 is TSWWSYY, CDR2 QGS, per germline. This CDR3 has 23 residues. The CDR3 nucleotides are TGTGCTCTTGGGGCGCGACTTCCTATCCCGTACTGGGGGATACTGAACTTTACCGATAAACTCATCTTT. It translates to CALGARLPIPYWGILNFTDKLIF.

In its sample, this clone was seen a few times. TCRdb lists the protein of a much larger clone for this DNA, which differs at residue 3, so this is likely a read error; the protein given here is translated from the DNA itself. This chain joins TRDV1 and TRDJ1; 9 bases are a match to TRDD3. The J gene is not listed in TCRdb, so it was assigned here from a DNA match to germline. Germline V lookup: CDR1 TSWWSYY, CDR2 QGS. CDR3 length: 23 amino acids. The CDR3 protein is CAFGELISLPYNWGKRGVDKLIF. The CDR3 DNA follows: TGTGCTTTTGGGGAACTAATATCCCTACCTTATAACTGGGGGAAAAGGGGTGTTGATAAACTCATCTTT.

This clone was seen ten or more times. Given a far larger clone just one base away, this is likely a sequencing read error. Other DNA sequences in the sample encode the same CDR3. The chain employs TRDV2 and TRDJ1; the D is unclear. The CDR3 has 14 residues. CDR1 is GEAIGNYY and CDR2 is EKD in the germline V gene. V lost 0 bases and J lost 14, with 21 bases in between. CDR3 protein: CACDTPFVVGVLIF. CDR3 coding DNA: TGTGCCTGTGACACCCCTTTTGTAGTTGGCGTACTTATCTTT.

Only a few counts were recorded for this clone. For this DNA, TCRdb reports the protein of a much larger clone, which diverges at residue 7, most likely from a read error; the protein presented here is translated directly from the DNA. The V and J genes are TRDV1 and TRDJ1; D may be TRDD3 (5 bases). Germline V gene lookup returns CDR1 TSWWSYY and CDR2 QGS. The CDR3 runs to 19 residues. Between the trimmed V and J ends, which lost 2 bases and 0 bases, there was a span of 22 bases. The CDR3 is CALGEDTSGIPPYTDKLIF. CDR3 DNA: TGTGCTCTTGGGGAAGATACCTCCGGGATTCCCCCGTACACCGATAAACTCATCTTT.

This clone came up a few times. It differs at one base from a far larger clone, so likely a read error. This CDR3 is also generated by other DNA sequences in the sample. The chain employs TRDV1 and TRDJ1, with 10 bases that match TRDD3. The V gene end was trimmed by 4 bases and the J gene end by 8 bases; junction bases not matched to a gene: 13. The CDR3 is 16 residues long. The germline V gene encodes CDR1 TSWWSYY and CDR2 QGS. The CDR3 spells CALGGLPRGGIRKLIF. CDR3 DNA sequence: TGTGCTCTTGGGGGCCTCCCAAGGGGGGGGATACGCAAACTCATCTTT.

Of note for this clone: A far larger clone is one base from this, pointing to a likely read error. The same CDR3 arises from other DNA sequences in this sample as well. The genes are TRDV2 and TRDJ1; the D gene is possibly TRDD3 (6 bases). Germline-derived CDR1 and CDR2 are GEAIGNYY and EKD. The CDR3 is made up of 20 amino acids. The CDR3 DNA follows: TGTGCCTGTGACACCGGTTCCGGACCTCCGAGGGGGAGGTACACCGACAAACTCATCTTT. Its translation is CACDTGSGPPRGRYTDKLIF.

This clone occurred a few times. The amino acid sequence in TCRdb belongs to a much larger clone and departs from this DNA's translation at residue 9, likely a sequencing read error; the sequence shown is translated from the DNA. V usage is TRDV1 and J usage is TRDJ1, with D possibly matching TRDD2 (6 bases). No J segment appears in TCRdb, so it was assigned here by matching the sequence to germline. This CDR3 contains 19 residues. Germline assignment: CDR1 TSWWSYY and CDR2 QGS. Trimming removed 4 bases at V and 0 bases at J, with 24 bases between. The CDR3 coding sequence is TGTGCTCTTGGGGTCGCCTTCCCAGCAACTAATCCCTACACCGATAAACTCATCTTT. Its protein is CALGVAFPATNPYTDKLIF.

This clone was seen repeatedly, ten times or more. The V call is TRDV1, the J call TRDJ1, with a tentative D call TRDD3 (6 bases). TCRdb is silent on the J gene; assignment here came from matching the DNA to germline. V lost 1 base and J 3 bases, leaving 33 bases between the germline ends. The V gene's germline CDR1 is TSWWSYY and CDR2 QGS. This CDR3 spans 22 amino acids. The DNA for the CDR3 is TGTGCTCTTGGGGAACCGCGCCTAGCAACCCGGGGGAAGGGGGTAGGAGCCGATAAACTCATCTTT. This encodes CALGEPRLATRGKGVGADKLIF.

To note about this clone: TCRdb's protein for this DNA is that of a much larger clone and differs from the translation at residue 12, likely a read error; the protein shown is the DNA translation. The rearrangement uses TRDV1 and TRDJ1, with 12 bases fitting TRDD3. TCRdb does not report a J gene; here it was assigned by matching the DNA to germline references. The CDR3 runs to 26 residues. V gave up 1 base and J gave up 1 base; unmatched junction bases: 31. The V gene's germline CDR1 is TSWWSYY and CDR2 QGS. CDR3 loop: CALGEPFFCRPLLNGLGDTFTDKLIF. CDR3 nucleotide sequence: TGTGCTCTTGGGGAACCCTTTTTCTGTCGGCCCCTCCTAAACGGACTGGGGGATACCTTCACCGATAAACTCATCTTT.